The 20 T cell receptor beta chains presented below share a single source sample, sequenced in a study of cytotoxic CD8 clonotypes in ibrutinib-treated CLL. Clones were sequenced by immunoSEQ multiplex PCR, and TCRdb holds only the in-frame ones, with some missing. The sample lists almost 250,000 clones, roughly 70% occurring once. Sequenced here: PBMCs, sampled after 24 months of ibrutinib treatment. These receptor sequences come from a human donor with chronic lymphocytic leukemia.

The J gene is TRBJ2-7, the V gene TRBV7-6; TRBD2 agrees at 8 bases. The CDR3 length is 14 residues. Trimming removed 1 base from V and 5 bases from J; junction bases left unmatched: 4. Germline V gives CDR1 SGHVS, CDR2 FNYEAQ. The CDR3 coding sequence is TGTGCCAGCAGCTTAGGCGGGAGGAGGGACGAGCAGTACTTC. Protein sequence: CASSLGGRRDEQYF. Complete variable domain (other parts from reference TRBV7-6 and TRBJ2-7): GAGVSQSPRYKVTKRGQDVALRCDPISGHVSLYWYRQALGQGPEFLTYFNYEAQQDKSGLPNDRFSAERPEGSISTLTIQRTEQRDSAMYRCASSLGGRRDEQYFGPGTRLTVT.

This chain links TRBV5-5 with TRBJ2-2, with D hard to call. The CDR3 is made up of 13 amino acids. In germline, CDR1 is SGHKS, CDR2 YYEKEE (reference sequence). Trimming took off 3 bases at V and 0 bases at J, with 3 bases between the two ends. Written as DNA, the CDR3 is TGTGCCAGCAGCTCGGCGAACACCGGGGAGCTGTTTTTT. Encoded protein: CASSSANTGELFF.

This chain uses TRBV27 with TRBJ2-7; the D is unclear. Germline CDR1 is MNHEY and CDR2 is SMNVEV (reference sequence). V dropped 2 bases and J dropped 2 bases, with 10 bases sitting between them. This CDR3 contains 14 residues. CDR3 sequence (DNA): TGTGCCAGCAGTTTAAGGTCACCCACCTACGAGCAGTACTTC. Its protein is CASSLRSPTYEQYF.

The chain couples TRBV7-2 to TRBJ2-7; TRBD2 agrees at 7 bases. Germline CDR1 and CDR2: SGHTA and FQGNSA. With 5 bases clipped from V and 3 bases from J, the junction kept 10 bases outside the gene matches. The length of the CDR3 is 15 residues. The CDR3 DNA reads as TGTGCCAGCAGCCTCCGGAAGGGCGGGAGCTACGAGCAGTACTTC. This gives the protein CASSLRKGGSYEQYF.

This clone was picked up a small number of times. The identical CDR3 is also encoded by other nucleotide sequences in the sample. This chain connects TRBV4-2 to TRBJ2-3; possibly TRBD2 for D (6 bases). V was cut by 1 base and J by 2 bases, with 10 bases left in between. CDR3 length: 15 amino acids. Germline V gene data show CDR1 as LGHNA and CDR2 as YNFKEQ. In DNA form, the CDR3 reads TGTGCCAGCAGCCAAGTCGGGGGACTCACAGATACGCAGTATTTT. Its protein product is CASSQVGGLTDTQYF.

This chain uses TRBV28 with TRBJ2-3; D gene unclear. The CDR3 is 14 amino acids. Trimming took off 6 bases at V and 2 bases at J, with 12 bases between the two ends. Germline CDR1 and CDR2: MDHEN and SYDVKM. The CDR3 reads CASSVARYTDTQYF. As DNA, the CDR3 is TGTGCCAGCAGCGTGGCTAGGTACACAGATACGCAGTATTTT.

This chain uses TRBV19 with TRBJ1-1; possible D gene TRBD1, 6 bases. Trimming stripped 8 bases from V and 3 bases from J, with 10 bases between. Germline-derived CDR1 and CDR2 are LNHDA and SQIVND (reference sequence). CDR3 length: 12 residues. CDR3 in DNA: TGTGCCAGTTGGACAGACTACACTGAAGCTTTCTTT. Its translation is CASWTDYTEAFF. The complete variable domain, with remaining parts taken from reference TRBV19 and TRBJ1-1, reads DGGITQSPKYLFRKEGQNVTLSCEQNLNHDAMYWYRQDPGQGLRLIYYSQIVNDFQKGDIAEGYSVSREKKESFPLTVTSAQKNPTAFYLCASWTDYTEAFFGQGTRLTVV.

A few counts support this clone. V and J are TRBV4-3 and TRBJ2-3; D is unclear. Germline values: CDR1 LGHNA, CDR2 YSLEER. The CDR3 extends over 14 amino acids. V lost 0 bases, J lost 2 bases, and 6 bases lay in between. CDR3 amino acids: CASSQESYTDTQYF. The CDR3 bases are TGCGCCAGCAGCCAAGAGTCCTACACAGATACGCAGTATTTT.

The V gene is TRBV6-5, the J gene TRBJ2-4; TRBD2 matches 7 bases. The V and J ends lost 4 bases and 8 bases, in that order; junction bases with no gene match: 2. CDR1 is MNHEY and CDR2 is SVGAGI in the germline V gene. The CDR3 is 12 residues long. The chain's CDR3 is CASSSRGDIQYF. CDR3 DNA: TGTGCCAGCAGTTCTCGGGGGGACATTCAGTACTTC.

V is TRBV27 and J is TRBJ2-3, with D unresolved. CDR1 and CDR2 from the germline V gene are MNHEY and SMNVEV (reference sequence). V was pared by 0 bases and J by 3 bases, with 4 bases between. CDR3 size: 13 residues. CDR3 DNA: TGTGCCAGCAGTTTATCGGTGACAGATACGCAGTATTTT. Translated: CASSLSVTDTQYF.

The J gene is TRBJ2-3, the V gene TRBV6-6; 10 positions agree with TRBD2. The germline V gene encodes CDR1 MNHNY and CDR2 SVGAGI (reference sequence). After removal of 5 bases from V and 7 bases from J, the junction contained 6 bases not matched to a gene. This CDR3 region has 14 residues. CDR3 nucleotides: TGTGCCAGCAGTGATAGCGGGAGGAGACATACGCAGTATTTT. This gives the protein CASSDSGRRHTQYF.

This clone was picked up a small number of times. The rearrangement uses TRBV7-2 and TRBJ1-2; no firm D call. This CDR3 is 11 amino acids long. The germline V gene has CDR1 SGHTA and CDR2 FQGNSA. The V end was cut by 3 bases, the J end by 8 bases, with 7 bases between. CDR3 sequence (DNA): TGTGCCAGCAGCTTGGGGAGCGGCTACACCTTC. Protein sequence: CASSLGSGYTF.

The gene calls are TRBV14 and TRBJ2-1; 8 bases agree with TRBD2. The germline V gene has CDR1 SGHDN and CDR2 FVKESK. The CDR3 covers 14 residues. V lost 4 bases and J lost 4; bases outside the gene matches: 3. The CDR3 here is CASSLAGNYNEQFF. Written as DNA, the CDR3 is TGTGCCAGCAGCCTAGCGGGGAATTACAATGAGCAGTTCTTC.

The chain carries TRBV30 and TRBJ1-2; D ambiguous. The CDR3 is made up of 11 amino acids. Trimming removed 1 base from V and 8 bases from J, with 8 bases in between. The germline CDR1 and CDR2 sequences are GTSNPN and SVGIG (reference sequence). The DNA for the CDR3 is TGTGCCTGGAGTGACAGTCTCGGCTACACCTTC. Translated, it gives CAWSDSLGYTF.

This clone has a handful of counts. This chain uses TRBV27 with TRBJ1-2; 11 nucleotides match TRBD1. Looked up from germline, CDR1 is MNHEY and CDR2 is SMNVEV (reference sequence). The CDR3 has 15 residues. V shed 6 bases, J shed 4 bases, and the junction held 7 bases outside the gene matches. CDR3 nucleotide sequence: TGTGCCAGCAGCTATGGGACAGGGGGAATCTATGGCTACACCTTC. Protein: CASSYGTGGIYGYTF.

The chain combines TRBV27 with TRBJ2-7; possibly TRBD1 for D (6 bases). The V end lost 5 bases, the J end lost 2 bases, and 19 bases lay between the germline ends. Germline V gene sequence: CDR1 MNHEY, CDR2 SMNVEV (reference sequence). The CDR3 has 16 amino acids. Here the CDR3 DNA reads TGTGCCAGCAGTCTTCACAGGGCCGAGATGCCCTACGAGCAGTACTTC. It yields the protein CASSLHRAEMPYEQYF.

This sequence joins TRBV28 and TRBJ1-3, with TRBD1 as a possible D gene (5 bases). V lost 4 bases, J lost 8 bases, and 6 bases lay in between. Germline CDR1 is MDHEN and CDR2 is SYDVKM. This CDR3 has 11 residues. The CDR3 reads CASSWGDTIYF. DNA of the CDR3: TGTGCCAGCAGTTGGGGGGACACCATATATTTT.

V and J are TRBV13 and TRBJ2-2; D unresolved. V was pared by 1 base and J by 2 bases, with 2 bases between. From germline, CDR1 is PRHDT and CDR2 FYEKMQ (reference sequence). The CDR3 contains 13 residues. The CDR3 loop is CASSLVNTGELFF. CDR3 nucleotide sequence: TGTGCCAGCAGCTTAGTCAACACCGGGGAGCTGTTTTTT.

The rearrangement uses TRBV7-9 and TRBJ1-1; possible D gene TRBD1, 5 bases. The germline gives CDR1 SEHNR, CDR2 FQNEAQ (reference sequence). Trimming removed 3 bases from V and 1 base from J, with 6 bases in between. The CDR3 spans 13 residues. CDR3 sequence reads: CASSFQGNTEAFF. CDR3 bases: TGTGCCAGCAGCTTCCAGGGGAACACTGAAGCTTTCTTT. The whole variable domain, filled in from reference TRBV7-9 and TRBJ1-1, reads DTGVSQNPRHKITKRGQNVTFRCDPISEHNRLYWYRQTLGQGPEFLTYFQNEAQLEKSRLLSDRFSAERPKGSFSTLEIQRTEQGDSAMYLCASSFQGNTEAFFGQGTRLTVV.

Comments on this clone: The same CDR3 can be traced to other DNA sequences in this sample. The J gene is TRBJ2-7, the V gene TRBV28, with D unclear. The length of the CDR3 is 12 residues. Trimming shortened V by 5 bases and J by 4 bases, and 9 bases separated the two germline ends. Germline V lookup: CDR1 MDHEN, CDR2 SYDVKM. Here the CDR3 reads CASSLPGYEQYF. CDR3 nucleotide sequence: TGTGCCAGCAGTCTCCCCGGGTACGAGCAGTACTTC.